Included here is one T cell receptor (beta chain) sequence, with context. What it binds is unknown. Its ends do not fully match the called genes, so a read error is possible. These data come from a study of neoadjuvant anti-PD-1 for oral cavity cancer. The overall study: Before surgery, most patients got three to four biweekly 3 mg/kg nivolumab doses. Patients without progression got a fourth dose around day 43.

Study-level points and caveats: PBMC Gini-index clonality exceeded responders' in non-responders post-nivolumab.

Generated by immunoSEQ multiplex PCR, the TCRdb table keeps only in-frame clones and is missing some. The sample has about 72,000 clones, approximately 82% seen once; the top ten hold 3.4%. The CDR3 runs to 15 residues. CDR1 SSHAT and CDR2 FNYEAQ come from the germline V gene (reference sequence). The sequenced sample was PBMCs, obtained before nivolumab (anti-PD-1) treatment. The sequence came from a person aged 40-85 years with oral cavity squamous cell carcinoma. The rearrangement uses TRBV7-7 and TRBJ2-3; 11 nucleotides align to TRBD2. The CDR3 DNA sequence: TGTGCTAGCAGCCTAGCGGGGGGTTCCACAGATACGCAGTATTTT. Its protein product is CASSLAGGSTDTQYF.